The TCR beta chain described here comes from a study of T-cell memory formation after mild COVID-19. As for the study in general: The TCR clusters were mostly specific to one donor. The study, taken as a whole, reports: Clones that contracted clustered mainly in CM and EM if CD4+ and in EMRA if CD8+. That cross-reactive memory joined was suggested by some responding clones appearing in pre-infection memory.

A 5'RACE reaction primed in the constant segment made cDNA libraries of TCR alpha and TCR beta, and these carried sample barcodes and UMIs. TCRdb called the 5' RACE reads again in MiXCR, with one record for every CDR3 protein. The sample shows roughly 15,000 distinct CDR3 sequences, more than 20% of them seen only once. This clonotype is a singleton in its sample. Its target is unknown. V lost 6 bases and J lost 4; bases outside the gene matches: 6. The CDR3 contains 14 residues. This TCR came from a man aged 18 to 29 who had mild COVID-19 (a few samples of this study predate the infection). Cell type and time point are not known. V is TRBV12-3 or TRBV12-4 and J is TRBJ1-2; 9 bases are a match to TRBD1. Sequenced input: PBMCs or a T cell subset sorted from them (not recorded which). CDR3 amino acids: CASRSGQGGYGYTF. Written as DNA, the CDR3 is TGTGCCAGCAGGTCGGGACAGGGTGGCTATGGCTACACCTTC.